The rows below give T cell receptor beta chains drawn from one sample of a study of T-cell reconstitution after alpha-beta-depleted transplantation in children. TCRdb reprocessed the PCR reads via MiXCR and lists one record per CDR3 protein. The repertoire holds about 190,000 distinct CDR3 sequences, with 11% as singletons. The sequencing here drew on PBMCs, taken before TCRalphabeta/CD19-depleted stem cell transplant. These receptors all come from a boy between 2 and 10 years old with acute myeloid leukemia, due to receive a stem cell transplant. CDR3s leave out the opening cysteine and the closing phenylalanine or tryptophan.

TRBJ2-5 | TRBV24-1 | ATGTDLETQY
TRBJ2-7 | TRBV20-1 | SARDPLDKPYEQY
TRBJ1-3 | TRBV4-1 | ASSQVGTGGNTIY
TRBJ2-5 | TRBV4-1 | ASSLRVAGVEETQY
TRBJ2-2 | TRBV6-5 | ASSYRLTNTGELF
TRBJ1-3 | TRBV3-1 | ASSLRGVSGNTIY
TRBJ2-3 | TRBV4-1 | ASSLPGASGGDTQY
TRBJ2-3 | TRBV6-5 | ASSYFLRGRNTQY
TRBJ2-7 | TRBV20-1 | SARVGAGGYEQY
TRBJ1-2 | TRBV30 | AWSVRRYGYT
TRBJ2-7 | TRBV29-1 | SVVQGQLREQY
TRBJ2-5 | TRBV18 | ASSNLRGETQY
TRBJ2-7 | TRBV24-1 | ATGTTSSYEQY
TRBJ1-6 | TRBV28 | ASSSPGRYNSPLH
TRBJ2-5 | TRBV20-1 | SARDLLADPQETQY
TRBJ2-7 | TRBV27 | ASRRTGYFEQY
TRBJ2-3 | TRBV19 | ASSIVASGGRHTQY
TRBJ2-7 | TRBV18 | ASSEDRLSYEQY
TRBJ2-7 | TRBV18 | ASSGGSSYEQY
TRBJ2-1 | TRBV9 | ASSAEGRLSYNEQF
TRBJ2-1 | TRBV5-8 | ASSPTGSFYNEQF
TRBJ1-1 | TRBV27 | ASSFVRGWGTEAF
TRBJ2-1 | TRBV28 | ASIGRELWNEQF
TRBJ2-5 | TRBV4-1 | ASSQDLSGGYQETQY
TRBJ2-6 | TRBV7-9 | ASSPGAGGANVLT
TRBJ1-1 | TRBV6-1 | ASSLLGTGAEAF
TRBJ2-3 | TRBV7-9 | ASSLARNTQY
TRBJ1-5 | TRBV12-3/TRBV12-4 | ASSLTGLLNNQPQH
TRBJ2-5 | TRBV7-8 | ASSLRDRIPQETQY
TRBJ2-1 | TRBV20-1 | SARDWDSNNEQF
TRBJ1-2 | TRBV5-1 | ASSEFQGNGYT
TRBJ1-5 | TRBV5-1 | ASSFERVCSNQPQH
TRBJ2-2 | TRBV7-9 | ASSPHGQGVTGELF
TRBJ1-4 | TRBV5-1 | ASSLVLNGNEKLF
TRBJ1-1 | TRBV20-1 | SGYLGGMNTEAF
TRBJ2-1 | TRBV12-3/TRBV12-4 | ASSFSLADYNEQF
TRBJ2-3 | TRBV5-1 | ASSVGTSGSDTQY